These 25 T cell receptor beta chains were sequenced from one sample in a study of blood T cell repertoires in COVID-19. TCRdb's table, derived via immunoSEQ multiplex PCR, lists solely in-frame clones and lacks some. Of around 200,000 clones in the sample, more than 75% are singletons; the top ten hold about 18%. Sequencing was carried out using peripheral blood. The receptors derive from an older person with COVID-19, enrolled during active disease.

The CDR3, as DNA: TGTGCCAGGAGAAGCGGGGGGAGCTCCTACGAGCAGTACTTC. This gives the protein CARRSGGSSYEQYF. V and J are TRBV5-4 and TRBJ2-7; 9 bases match TRBD2. Germline assignment: CDR1 SGHNT and CDR2 YYREEE (reference sequence). The CDR3 runs 14 residues. Germline trimming cut 8 bases from V and 0 bases from J; bases unmatched to any gene: 6.

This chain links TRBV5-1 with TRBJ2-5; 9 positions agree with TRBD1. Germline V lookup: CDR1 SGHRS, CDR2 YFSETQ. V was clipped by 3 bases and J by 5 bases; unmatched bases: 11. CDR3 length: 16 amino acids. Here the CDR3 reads CASSWTGAGSGETQYF. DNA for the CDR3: TGCGCCAGCAGCTGGACAGGGGCCGGTAGTGGGGAGACCCAGTACTTC.

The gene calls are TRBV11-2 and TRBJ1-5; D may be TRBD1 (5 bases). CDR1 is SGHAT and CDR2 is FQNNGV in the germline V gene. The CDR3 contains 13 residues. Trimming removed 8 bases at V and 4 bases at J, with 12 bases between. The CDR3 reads CASSGGANQPQHF. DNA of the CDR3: TGTGCCAGCTCCGGTGGGGCTAATCAGCCCCAGCATTTT.

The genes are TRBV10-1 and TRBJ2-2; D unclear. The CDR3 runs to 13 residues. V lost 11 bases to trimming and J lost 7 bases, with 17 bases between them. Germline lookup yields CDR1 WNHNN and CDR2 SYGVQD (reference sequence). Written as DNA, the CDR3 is TGCGCCGTACGACCCGACACGGTCGGGGAGCTGTTTTTT. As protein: CAVRPDTVGELFF.

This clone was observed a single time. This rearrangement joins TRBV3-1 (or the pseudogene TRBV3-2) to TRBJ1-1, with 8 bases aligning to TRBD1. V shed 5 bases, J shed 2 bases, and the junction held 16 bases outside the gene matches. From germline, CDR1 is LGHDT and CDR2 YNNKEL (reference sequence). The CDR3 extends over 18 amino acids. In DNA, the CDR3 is TGTGCCAGCAGCACCCCCGGACAGGGTAGAGTAGAAAACACTGAAGCTTTCTTT. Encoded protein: CASSTPGQGRVENTEAFF.

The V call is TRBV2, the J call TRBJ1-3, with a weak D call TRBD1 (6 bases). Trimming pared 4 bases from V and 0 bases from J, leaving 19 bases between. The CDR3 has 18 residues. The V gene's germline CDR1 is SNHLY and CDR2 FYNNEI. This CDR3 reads CASSAARGLLSSGNTIYF. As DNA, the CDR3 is TGTGCCAGCAGTGCGGCCAGGGGCCTATTAAGCTCTGGAAACACCATATATTTT.

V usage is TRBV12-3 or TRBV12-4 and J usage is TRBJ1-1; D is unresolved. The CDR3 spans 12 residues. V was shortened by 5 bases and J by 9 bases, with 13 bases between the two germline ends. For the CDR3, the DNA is TGTGCCAGCAGTCCACCGGGATCTAAAGCTTTCTTT. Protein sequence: CASSPPGSKAFF.

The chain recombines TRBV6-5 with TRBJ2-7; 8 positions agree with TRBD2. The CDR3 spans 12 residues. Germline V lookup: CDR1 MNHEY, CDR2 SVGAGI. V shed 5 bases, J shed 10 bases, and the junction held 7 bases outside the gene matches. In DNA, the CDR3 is TGTGCCAGCAGTACCGGGAGGGCATCTCAGTACTTC. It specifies CASSTGRASQYF.

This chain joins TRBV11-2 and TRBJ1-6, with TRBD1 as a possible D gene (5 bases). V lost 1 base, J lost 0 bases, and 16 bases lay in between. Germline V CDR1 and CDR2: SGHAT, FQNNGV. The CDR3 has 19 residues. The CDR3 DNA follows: TGTGCCAGCAGCTTAGTAGGAGGTCGGGGGAGCTCCTATAATTCACCCCTCCACTTT. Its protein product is CASSLVGGRGSSYNSPLHF.

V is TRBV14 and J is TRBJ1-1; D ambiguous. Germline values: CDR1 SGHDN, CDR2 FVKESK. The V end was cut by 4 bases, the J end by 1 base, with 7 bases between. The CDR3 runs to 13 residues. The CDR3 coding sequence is TGTGCCAGCAGCCCCCAGGCGAACACTGAAGCTTTCTTT. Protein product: CASSPQANTEAFF.

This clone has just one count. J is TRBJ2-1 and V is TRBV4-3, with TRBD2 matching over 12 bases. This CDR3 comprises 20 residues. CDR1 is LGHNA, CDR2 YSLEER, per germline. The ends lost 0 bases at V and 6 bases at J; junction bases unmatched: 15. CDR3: CASSQDLPGLAGGPGNEQFF. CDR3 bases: TGCGCCAGCAGCCAAGATTTACCGGGGCTAGCGGGAGGGCCGGGCAATGAGCAGTTCTTC.

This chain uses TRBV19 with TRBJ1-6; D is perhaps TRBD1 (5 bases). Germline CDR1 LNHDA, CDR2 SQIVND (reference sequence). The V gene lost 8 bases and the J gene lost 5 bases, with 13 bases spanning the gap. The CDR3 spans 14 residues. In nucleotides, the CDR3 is TGTGCCAGTTCCGACAGAACAAATAATTCACCCCTCCACTTT. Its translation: CASSDRTNNSPLHF.

The chain's CDR3 is CASSLTSGFEQYF. The CDR3 nucleotides read TGTGCCAGCAGTCTTACTAGCGGGTTCGAGCAGTACTTC. This rearrangement joins TRBV12-3 or TRBV12-4 to TRBJ2-7, with 9 bases that match TRBD2. The CDR3 is made up of 13 amino acids. The junction had 5 bases not matched to a gene; V was cut back by 5 bases and J by 6 bases.

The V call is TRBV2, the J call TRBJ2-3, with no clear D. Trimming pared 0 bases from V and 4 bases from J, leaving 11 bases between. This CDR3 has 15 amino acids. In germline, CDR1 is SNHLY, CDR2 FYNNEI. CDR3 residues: CASSEALRRADTQYF. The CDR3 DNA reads TGTGCCAGCAGTGAAGCGCTTCGCCGCGCAGATACGCAGTATTTT.

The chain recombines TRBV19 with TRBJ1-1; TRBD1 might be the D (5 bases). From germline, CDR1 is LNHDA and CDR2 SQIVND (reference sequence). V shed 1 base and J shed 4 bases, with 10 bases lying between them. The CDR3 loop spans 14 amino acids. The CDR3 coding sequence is TGTGCCAGTAGTATAGTACCGGGGGTCACTGAAGCTTTCTTT. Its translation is CASSIVPGVTEAFF. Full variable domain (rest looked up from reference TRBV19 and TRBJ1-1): DGGITQSPKYLFRKEGQNVTLSCEQNLNHDAMYWYRQDPGQGLRLIYYSQIVNDFQKGDIAEGYSVSREKKESFPLTVTSAQKNPTAFYLCASSIVPGVTEAFFGQGTRLTVV.

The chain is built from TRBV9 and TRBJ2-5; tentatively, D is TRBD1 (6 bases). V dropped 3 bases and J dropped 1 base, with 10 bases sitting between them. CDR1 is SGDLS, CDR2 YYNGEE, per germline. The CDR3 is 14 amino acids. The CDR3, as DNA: TGTGCCAGCAGCGCGGGGACATCCCAAGAGACCCAGTACTTC. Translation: CASSAGTSQETQYF.

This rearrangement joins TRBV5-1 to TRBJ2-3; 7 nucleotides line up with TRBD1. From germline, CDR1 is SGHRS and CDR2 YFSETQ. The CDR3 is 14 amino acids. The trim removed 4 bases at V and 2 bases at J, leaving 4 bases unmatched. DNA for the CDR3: TGCGCCAGCAGCAGGGACAGCACCACAGATACGCAGTATTTT. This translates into CASSRDSTTDTQYF.

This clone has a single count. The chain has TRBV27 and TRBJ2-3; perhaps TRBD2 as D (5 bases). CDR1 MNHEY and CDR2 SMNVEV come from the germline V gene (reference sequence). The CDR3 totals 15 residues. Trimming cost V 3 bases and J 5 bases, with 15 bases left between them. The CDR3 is CASSLEAAGRDTQYF. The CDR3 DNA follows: TGTGCCAGCAGTTTGGAGGCGGCAGGCCGAGATACGCAGTATTTT.

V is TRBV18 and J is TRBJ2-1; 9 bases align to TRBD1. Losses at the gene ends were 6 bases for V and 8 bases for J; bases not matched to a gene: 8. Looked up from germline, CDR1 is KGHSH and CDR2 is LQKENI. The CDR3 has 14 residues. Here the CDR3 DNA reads TGTGCCAGCTCTCCCAGGACAGGGGTATATGAGCAGTTCTTC. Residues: CASSPRTGVYEQFF.

The CDR3 DNA reads TGTGCCAGCAGTTCCGGGGTCTATGGCTACACCTTC. Translation: CASSSGVYGYTF. The chain uses TRBV12-3 or TRBV12-4 and TRBJ1-2; D remains unclear. Trimming removed 4 bases at V and 4 bases at J, with 7 bases between. The CDR3 sequence is 12 residues long.

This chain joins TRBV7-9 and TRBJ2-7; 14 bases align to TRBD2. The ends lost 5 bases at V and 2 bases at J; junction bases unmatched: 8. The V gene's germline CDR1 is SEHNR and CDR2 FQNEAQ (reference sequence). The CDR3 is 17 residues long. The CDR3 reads CASSPRWTSGRTYEQYF. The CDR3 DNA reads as TGTGCCAGCAGCCCCCGTTGGACTAGCGGGAGGACCTACGAGCAGTACTTC.

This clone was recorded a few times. The CDR3 nucleotides read TGTGCCAGCAGCCTCGAGGTCGGGGGGCAAGAGACCCAGTACTTC. This codes for CASSLEVGGQETQYF. The chain uses TRBV27 and TRBJ2-5; 7 positions agree with TRBD2. Per the germline V gene, CDR1 is MNHEY and CDR2 is SMNVEV (reference sequence). The V segment lost 6 bases and the J segment 2 bases; nucleotides outside the gene matches: 9. The CDR3 extends over 15 amino acids.

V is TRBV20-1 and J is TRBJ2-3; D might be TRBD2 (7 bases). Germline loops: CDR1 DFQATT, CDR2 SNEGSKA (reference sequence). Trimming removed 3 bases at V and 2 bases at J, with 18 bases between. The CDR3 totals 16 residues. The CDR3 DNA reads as TGCAGTGCTAGTCCTCTCGGGGGGCACTACACAGATACGCAGTATTTT. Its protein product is CSASPLGGHYTDTQYF.

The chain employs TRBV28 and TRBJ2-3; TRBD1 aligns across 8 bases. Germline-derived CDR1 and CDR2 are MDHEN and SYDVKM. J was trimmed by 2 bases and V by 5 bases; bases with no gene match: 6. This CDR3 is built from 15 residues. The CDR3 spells CASSRQGAYTDTQYF. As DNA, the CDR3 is TGTGCCAGCAGTCGCCAGGGGGCTTACACAGATACGCAGTATTTT.

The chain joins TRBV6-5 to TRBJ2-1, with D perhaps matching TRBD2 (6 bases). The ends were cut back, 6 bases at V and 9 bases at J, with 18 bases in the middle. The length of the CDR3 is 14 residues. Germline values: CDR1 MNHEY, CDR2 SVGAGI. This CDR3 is CASSPRDGGTEQFF. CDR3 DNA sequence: TGTGCCAGCAGCCCAAGGGACGGCGGGACTGAGCAGTTCTTC.